This T cell receptor (beta chain) was profiled in a study of blood T cell repertoires in COVID-19. V was pared by 5 bases and J by 1 base, with 7 bases of the junction left unmatched. This CDR3 contains 16 residues. Germline CDR1 LNHDA, CDR2 SQIVND (reference sequence). Recruits, aged about 18 to 95 years, lived in 24 US areas. The method was immunoSEQ multiplex PCR; TCRdb's version includes in-frame clones alone and lacks a portion of them. Of about 280,000 clones listed, roughly 85% are singletons. The sequencing input was PBMCs or T cells enriched from blood (not recorded which). The rearrangement joins TRBV19 to TRBJ1-5, with 8 bases matching TRBD1. This receptor was obtained from a man in his forties who had been exposed to COVID-19. The CDR3 sequence: CASSATGGKSNQPQHF. The CDR3 coding sequence is TGTGCCAGTAGTGCAACAGGGGGAAAGAGCAATCAGCCCCAGCATTTT.